This T cell receptor beta chain was recovered during a study of T cells in Graves' hyperthyroidism and ophthalmopathy. RNA transcripts served as the template for amplifying TCR beta CDR3 regions. The HTBI primer set served for first-round RT-PCR of the TCR CDR3. Each CDR3 protein is one row after TCRdb ran MiXCR on the multiplex PCR reads. Of approximately 590,000 distinct CDR3 sequences in the sample, 46% were seen once. A note on this clonotype: The antigen remains undetermined.

Notes on the study in general: Ophthalmopathy was identified by the model a median approximately 6.9 months ahead of onset. A 13 V-J signature model discriminated ophthalmopathy versus stable hyperthyroidism. Expanded thyroid clonotypes (above 0.001) were mostly also found in blood.

Patients aged 18 to 65 had newly diagnosed hyperthyroidism of under 2 months' duration. This CDR3 has 14 amino acids. Germline V lookup: CDR1 MGHDK, CDR2 SYGVNS. The germline V and J ends were trimmed by 0 bases and 2 bases, with 7 bases remaining between them. Sample: peripheral blood or thyroid tissue (not recorded which). The V and J genes are TRBV25-1 and TRBJ1-1; D may be TRBD1 (5 bases). The sequence derives from a woman aged 18-29 years with Graves' hyperthyroidism. Here the CDR3 reads CASSEYQGNTEAFF. The CDR3 nucleotides read TGTGCCAGCAGTGAATATCAGGGAAACACTGAAGCTTTCTTT. The full variable domain, its missing parts supplied by reference TRBV25-1 and TRBJ1-1, is EADIYQTPRYLVIGTGKKITLECSQTMGHDKMYWYQQDPGMELHLIHYSYGVNSTEKGDLSSESTVSRIRTEHFPLTLESARPSHTSQYLCASSEYQGNTEAFFGQGTRLTVV.